Below, 4 T cell receptor beta chains from the same sample are listed, as sequenced in a study of blood T cells in healthy people across ages. Primed by a sample-barcoded 5' primer and a J-beta primer mix, a second PCR proceeded for about 7 to 12 cycles. TCRdb ran MiXCR on the 5' RACE reads and lists one entry per CDR3 protein. The sample lists roughly 1,700,000 distinct CDR3 sequences, about 30% occurring once. Sequenced: blood. The receptor set was obtained from a woman aged 30 to 39 in good health.

The V call is TRBV12-3 or TRBV12-4, the J call TRBJ1-2, with D unclear. The CDR3 consists of 13 residues. Deletions cut 7 bases from V and 3 bases from J, with 12 bases between. CDR3 residues: CASTRAGDYGYTF. CDR3 nucleotides: TGTGCCAGCACCAGAGCGGGCGACTATGGCTACACCTTC.

The J gene is TRBJ2-7, the V gene TRBV7-4; tentatively, D is TRBD2 (9 bases). The CDR3 has 20 residues. Germline V gene lookup returns CDR1 SGHVT and CDR2 SQSDAQ. The germline V and J ends were trimmed by 5 bases and 5 bases, with 34 bases remaining between them. The CDR3 nucleotides are TGTGCCAGCAGCCCAGCGGGCAGGGGGCTTTTTGCGGGAGGGCCCCACGAGCAGTACTTC. It translates to CASSPAGRGLFAGGPHEQYF.

On this clonotype itself: At one of its ends the junction is not consistent with the germline gene, which may arise from a read error. V usage is TRBV4-1 and J usage is TRBJ2-1; D may be TRBD1 (6 bases). The CDR3 sequence is 15 residues long. Looked up from germline, CDR1 is MGHRA and CDR2 is YSYEKL. This CDR3 reads CASRSLGDKSNEQVF. For the CDR3, the DNA is TGCGCCAGCCGCTCACTAGGGGACAAGTCTAATGAGCAGGTCTTC.

V is TRBV18 and J is TRBJ1-5; the D gene is possibly TRBD1 (5 bases). With 2 bases removed from V and 7 bases from J, the gap between germline ends came to 12 bases. Germline V gene lookup returns CDR1 KGHSH and CDR2 LQKENI. CDR3 size: 14 residues. DNA for the CDR3: TGTGCCAGCTCACCATGGCAGGGAGGCCAGCCCCAGCATTTT. Protein: CASSPWQGGQPQHF.